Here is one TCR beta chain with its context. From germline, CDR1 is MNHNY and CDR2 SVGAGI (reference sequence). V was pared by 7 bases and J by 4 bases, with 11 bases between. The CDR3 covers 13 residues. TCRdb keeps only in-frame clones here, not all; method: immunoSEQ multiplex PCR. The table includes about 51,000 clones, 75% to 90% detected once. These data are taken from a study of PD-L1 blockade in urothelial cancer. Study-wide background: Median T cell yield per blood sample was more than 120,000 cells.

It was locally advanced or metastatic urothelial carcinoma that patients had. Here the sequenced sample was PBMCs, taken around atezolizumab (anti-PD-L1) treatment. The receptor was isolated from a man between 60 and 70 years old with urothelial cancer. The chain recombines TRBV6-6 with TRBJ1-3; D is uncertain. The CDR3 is CASISGIGNTIYF. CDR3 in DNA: TGTGCCAGCATTTCGGGGATAGGAAACACCATATATTTT.